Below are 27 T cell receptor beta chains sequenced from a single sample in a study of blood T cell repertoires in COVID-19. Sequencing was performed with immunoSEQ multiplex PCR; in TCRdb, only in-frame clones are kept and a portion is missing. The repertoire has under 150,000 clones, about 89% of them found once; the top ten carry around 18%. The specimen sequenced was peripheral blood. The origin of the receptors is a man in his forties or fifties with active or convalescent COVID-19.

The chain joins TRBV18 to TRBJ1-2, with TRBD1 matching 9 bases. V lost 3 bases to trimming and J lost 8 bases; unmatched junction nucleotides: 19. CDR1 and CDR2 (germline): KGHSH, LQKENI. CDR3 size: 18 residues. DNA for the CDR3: TGTGCCAGCTCACCGTCCGGGACAGGGCATGAGTGGGTGGACGGCTACACCTTC. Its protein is CASSPSGTGHEWVDGYTF.

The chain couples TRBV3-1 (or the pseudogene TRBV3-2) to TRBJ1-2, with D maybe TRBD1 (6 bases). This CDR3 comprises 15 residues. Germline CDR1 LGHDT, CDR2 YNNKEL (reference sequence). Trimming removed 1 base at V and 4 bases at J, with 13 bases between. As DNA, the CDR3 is TGTGCCAGCAGCCAAGGCCCAGGGGTTGGCTATGGCTACACCTTC. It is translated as CASSQGPGVGYGYTF.

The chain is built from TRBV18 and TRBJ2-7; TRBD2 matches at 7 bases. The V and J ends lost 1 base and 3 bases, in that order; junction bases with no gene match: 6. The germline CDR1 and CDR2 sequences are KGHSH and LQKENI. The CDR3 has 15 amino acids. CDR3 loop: CASSPRPSGNYEQYF. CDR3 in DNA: TGTGCCAGCTCACCACGACCTAGCGGAAACTACGAGCAGTACTTC. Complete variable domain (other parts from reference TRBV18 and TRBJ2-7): NAGVMQNPRHLVRRRGQEARLRCSPMKGHSHVYWYRQLPEEGLKFMVYLQKENIIDESGMPKERFSAEFPKEGPSILRIQQVVRGDSAAYFCASSPRPSGNYEQYFGPGTRLTVT.

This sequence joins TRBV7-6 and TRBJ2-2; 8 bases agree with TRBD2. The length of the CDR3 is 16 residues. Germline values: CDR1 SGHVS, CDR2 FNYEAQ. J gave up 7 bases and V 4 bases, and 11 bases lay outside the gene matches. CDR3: CASSYQTSGAVGELFF. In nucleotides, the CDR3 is TGTGCCAGCAGCTACCAAACTAGCGGTGCTGTCGGGGAGCTGTTTTTT.

The CDR3 coding sequence is TGTGCCAGCAGTTACTCCGCGACAGGGAGTCGGACCCAGTACTTC. This gives the protein CASSYSATGSRTQYF. The V gene is TRBV6-5, the J gene TRBJ2-5; 7 bases map to TRBD1. CDR3 length: 15 residues. Germline CDR1 and CDR2: MNHEY and SVGAGI. The V gene end was trimmed by 0 bases and the J gene end by 7 bases; junction bases not matched to a gene: 8.

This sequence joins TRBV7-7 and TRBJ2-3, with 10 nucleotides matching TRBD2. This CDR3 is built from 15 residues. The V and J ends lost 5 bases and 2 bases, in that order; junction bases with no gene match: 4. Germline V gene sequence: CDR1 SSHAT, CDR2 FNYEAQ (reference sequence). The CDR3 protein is CASSVGLAVTDTQYF. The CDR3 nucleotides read TGTGCCAGCAGCGTAGGACTAGCGGTCACAGATACGCAGTATTTT.

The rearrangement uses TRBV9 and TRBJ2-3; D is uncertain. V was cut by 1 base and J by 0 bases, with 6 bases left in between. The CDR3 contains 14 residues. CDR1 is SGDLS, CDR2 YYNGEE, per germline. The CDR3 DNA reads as TGTGCCAGCAGCGTAACAGCTAGCACAGATACGCAGTATTTT. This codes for CASSVTASTDTQYF.

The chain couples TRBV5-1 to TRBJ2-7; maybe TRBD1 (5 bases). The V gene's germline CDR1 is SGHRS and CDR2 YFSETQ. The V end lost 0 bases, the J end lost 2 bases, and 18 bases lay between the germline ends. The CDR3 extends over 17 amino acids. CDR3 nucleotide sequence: TGCGCCAGCAGCTTGGGGATAGGGCAGGGCGTTCCCTACGAGCAGTACTTC. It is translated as CASSLGIGQGVPYEQYF.

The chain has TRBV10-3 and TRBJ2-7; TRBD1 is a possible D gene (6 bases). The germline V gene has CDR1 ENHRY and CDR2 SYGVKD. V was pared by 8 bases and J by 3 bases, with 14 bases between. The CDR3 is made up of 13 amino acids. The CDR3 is CAISVRDNYEQYF. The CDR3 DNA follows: TGTGCCATCTCGGTCCGGGACAACTACGAGCAGTACTTC.

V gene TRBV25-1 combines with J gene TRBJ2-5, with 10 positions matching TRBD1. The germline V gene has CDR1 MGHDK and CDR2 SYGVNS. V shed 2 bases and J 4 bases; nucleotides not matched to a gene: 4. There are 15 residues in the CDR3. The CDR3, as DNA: TGTGCCAGCAGTGAACGACAGGGGGCGGGAGAGACCCAGTACTTC. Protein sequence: CASSERQGAGETQYF.

CDR3: CASSSPGLALETQYF. The CDR3 coding sequence is TGTGCCAGCAGTTCCCCGGGACTAGCGCTGGAGACCCAGTACTTC. The chain carries TRBV28 and TRBJ2-5; TRBD2 matches at 10 bases. The junction had 7 bases not matched to a gene; V was cut back by 4 bases and J by 5 bases. From germline, CDR1 is MDHEN and CDR2 SYDVKM. The CDR3 consists of 15 residues. The full variable domain, its missing parts supplied by reference TRBV28 and TRBJ2-5, is DVKVTQSSRYLVKRTGEKVFLECVQDMDHENMFWYRQDPGLGLRLIYFSYDVKMKEKGDIPEGYSVSREKKERFSLILESASTNQTSMYLCASSSPGLALETQYFGPGTRLLVL.

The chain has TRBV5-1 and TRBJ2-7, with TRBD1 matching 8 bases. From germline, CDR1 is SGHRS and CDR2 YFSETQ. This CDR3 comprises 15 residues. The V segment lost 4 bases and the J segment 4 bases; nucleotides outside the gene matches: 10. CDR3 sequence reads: CASSTRPGQEYEQYF. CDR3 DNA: TGCGCCAGCAGCACAAGACCGGGACAGGAGTACGAGCAGTACTTC.

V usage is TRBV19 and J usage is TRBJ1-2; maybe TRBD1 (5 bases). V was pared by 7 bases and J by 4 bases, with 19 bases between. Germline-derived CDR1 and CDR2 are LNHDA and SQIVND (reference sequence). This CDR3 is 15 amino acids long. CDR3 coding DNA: TGTGCCAGTATCCCCGCGAGGGGCGGGGGCTATGGCTACACCTTC. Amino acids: CASIPARGGGYGYTF.

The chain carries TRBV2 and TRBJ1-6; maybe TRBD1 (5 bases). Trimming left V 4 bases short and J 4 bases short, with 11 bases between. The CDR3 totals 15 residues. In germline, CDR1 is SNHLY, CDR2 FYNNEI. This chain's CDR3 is CASSAQGPYNSPLHF. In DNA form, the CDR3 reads TGTGCCAGCAGTGCGCAGGGCCCATATAATTCACCCCTCCACTTT.

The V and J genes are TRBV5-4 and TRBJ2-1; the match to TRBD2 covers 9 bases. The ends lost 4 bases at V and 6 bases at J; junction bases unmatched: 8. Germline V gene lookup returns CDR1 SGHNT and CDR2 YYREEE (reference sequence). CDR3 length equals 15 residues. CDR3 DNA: TGTGCCAGCAGCCCCGGGACTAGCTCTTTCAATGAGCAGTTCTTC. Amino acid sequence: CASSPGTSSFNEQFF.

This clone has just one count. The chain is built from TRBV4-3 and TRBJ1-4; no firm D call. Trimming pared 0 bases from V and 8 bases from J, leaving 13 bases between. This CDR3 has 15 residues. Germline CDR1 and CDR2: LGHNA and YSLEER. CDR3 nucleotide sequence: TGCGCCAGCAGCCAAGAATTAGGGAGCGGGGAAAAACTGTTTTTT. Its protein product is CASSQELGSGEKLFF.

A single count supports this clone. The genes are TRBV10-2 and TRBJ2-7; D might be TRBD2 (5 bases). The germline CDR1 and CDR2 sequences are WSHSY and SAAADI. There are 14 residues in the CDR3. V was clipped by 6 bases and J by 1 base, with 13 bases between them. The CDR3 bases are TGCGCCAGCAGGGTCCAGGAGGAGTCCTACGAGCAGTACTTC. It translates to CASRVQEESYEQYF.

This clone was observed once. The CDR3 region has the DNA TGTGCCAGCAGCCAAGAGGCTCTAGCGGGAGGGGACAATGAGCAGTTCTTC. Its translation is CASSQEALAGGDNEQFF. The V gene is TRBV3-1 (or the pseudogene TRBV3-2), the J gene TRBJ2-1, with 12 nucleotides matching TRBD2. V shed 0 bases, J shed 5 bases, and the junction held 5 bases outside the gene matches. The CDR3 covers 17 residues. Germline loops: CDR1 LGHDT, CDR2 YNNKEL (reference sequence).

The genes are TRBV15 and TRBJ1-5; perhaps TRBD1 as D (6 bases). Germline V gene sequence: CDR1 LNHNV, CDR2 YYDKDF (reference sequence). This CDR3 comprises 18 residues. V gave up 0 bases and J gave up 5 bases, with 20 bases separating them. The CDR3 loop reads CATSRDRYWTAGYQPQHF. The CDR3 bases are TGTGCCACCAGCAGAGATCGCTATTGGACAGCGGGATATCAGCCCCAGCATTTT.

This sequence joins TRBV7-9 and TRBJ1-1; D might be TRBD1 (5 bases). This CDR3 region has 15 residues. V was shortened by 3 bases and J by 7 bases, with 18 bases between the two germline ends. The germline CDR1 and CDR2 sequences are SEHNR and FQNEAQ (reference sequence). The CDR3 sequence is CASSFNKDGAVEAFF. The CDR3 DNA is TGTGCCAGCAGCTTTAATAAGGATGGGGCGGTTGAAGCTTTCTTT.

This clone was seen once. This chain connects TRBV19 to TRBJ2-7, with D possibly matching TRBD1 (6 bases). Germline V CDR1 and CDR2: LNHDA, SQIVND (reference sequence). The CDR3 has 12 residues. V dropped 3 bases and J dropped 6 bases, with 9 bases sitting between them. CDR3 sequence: CASSIIQGEQYF. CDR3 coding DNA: TGTGCCAGTAGTATCATACAGGGCGAGCAGTACTTC.

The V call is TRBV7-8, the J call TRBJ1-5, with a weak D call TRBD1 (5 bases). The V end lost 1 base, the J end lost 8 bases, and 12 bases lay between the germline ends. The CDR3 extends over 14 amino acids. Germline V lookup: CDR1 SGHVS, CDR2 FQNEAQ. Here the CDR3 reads CASSLVQGGEPQHF. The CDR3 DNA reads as TGTGCCAGCAGCTTAGTGCAGGGCGGGGAGCCCCAGCATTTT.

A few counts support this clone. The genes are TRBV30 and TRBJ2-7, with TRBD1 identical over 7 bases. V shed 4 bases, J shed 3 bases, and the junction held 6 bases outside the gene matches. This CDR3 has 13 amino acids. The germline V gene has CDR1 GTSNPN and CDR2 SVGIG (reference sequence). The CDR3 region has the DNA TGTGCCTGGAACGGAGACAGGGTCTACGAGCAGTACTTC. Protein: CAWNGDRVYEQYF. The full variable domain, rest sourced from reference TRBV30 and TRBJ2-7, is SQTIHQWPATLVQPVGSPLSLECTVEGTSNPNLYWYRQAAGRGLQLLFYSVGIGQISSEVPQNLSASRPQDRQFILSSKKLLLSDSGFYLCAWNGDRVYEQYFGPGTRLTVT.

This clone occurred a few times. The CDR3 bases are TGTGCCAGCAGCTCCCTGGTGGCAGGGAACGAGCAGTACTTC. Amino acid sequence: CASSSLVAGNEQYF. The rearrangement links TRBV7-2 to TRBJ2-7, with D perhaps TRBD1 (5 bases). The CDR3 has 14 amino acids. Between the trimmed V and J ends, which lost 4 bases and 5 bases, there was a span of 15 bases. Germline V gives CDR1 SGHTA, CDR2 FQGNSA.

CDR3 sequence (DNA): TGCGCCAGCAGCCAAGGCGGGACTAGCATTGAGACCCAGTACTTC. It translates to CASSQGGTSIETQYF. J is TRBJ2-5 and V is TRBV4-1; TRBD2 matches at 9 bases. CDR1 MGHRA and CDR2 YSYEKL come from the germline V gene. Trimming cost V 1 base and J 5 bases; bases outside gene matches: 5. CDR3 length: 15 residues.

CDR3 coding DNA: TGCGCCAGCAGCTTGGACCGGTTTGGAGGGTCTGGAAACACCATATATTTT. The encoded protein is CASSLDRFGGSGNTIYF. V and J are TRBV5-1 and TRBJ1-3, with D unresolved. The germline V gene encodes CDR1 SGHRS and CDR2 YFSETQ. The germline V and J ends were trimmed by 0 bases and 1 base, with 14 bases remaining between them. This CDR3 comprises 17 residues.

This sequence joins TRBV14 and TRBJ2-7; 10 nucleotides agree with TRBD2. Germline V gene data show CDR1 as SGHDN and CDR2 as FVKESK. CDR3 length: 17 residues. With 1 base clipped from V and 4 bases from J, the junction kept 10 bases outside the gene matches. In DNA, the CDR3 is TGTGCCAGCAGCCAAGGCTCGACTAGCGGGCATACGTACGAGCAGTACTTC. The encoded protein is CASSQGSTSGHTYEQYF.